Following are 14 T cell receptor beta chains from one sample sequenced in a study of cytomegalovirus exposure and HLA in healthy donors. 60 Vbeta and 13 Jbeta primers were used in PCR. The protocol was immunoSEQ multiplex PCR, while the TCRdb copy is restricted to in-frame clones and leaves out a portion. Of 83,000 or so clones listed, 75% to 85% are singletons. Specimen: PBMCs. The receptors derive from a woman aged 25-40 years in good health and CMV-seronegative.

The chain couples TRBV5-5 to TRBJ2-2; D is perhaps TRBD2 (5 bases). The germline V and J ends were trimmed by 4 bases and 2 bases, with 15 bases remaining between them. CDR3 length: 16 residues. Per the germline V gene, CDR1 is SGHKS and CDR2 is YYEKEE (reference sequence). DNA for the CDR3: TGTGCCAGCAGCCCGAGGGCCGGCCTAAACACCGGGGAGCTGTTTTTT. Translated, it gives CASSPRAGLNTGELFF.

Here the CDR3 reads CASKRDRVQETQYF. The CDR3 coding sequence is TGTGCCAGCAAACGGGACAGAGTTCAAGAGACCCAGTACTTC. The chain couples TRBV7-8 to TRBJ2-5; 7 bases align to TRBD1. J lost 2 bases, V lost 7 bases, and 7 bases had no gene match. The germline V gene has CDR1 SGHVS and CDR2 FQNEAQ. The CDR3 totals 14 residues.

This sequence joins TRBV15 and TRBJ2-3; TRBD2 might be the D (6 bases). V was pared by 6 bases and J by 0 bases, with 13 bases between. Germline CDR1 is LNHNV and CDR2 is YYDKDF (reference sequence). The CDR3 is 15 residues long. DNA for the CDR3: TGTGCCACCAGTTCGAGCGGGCAAAGCACAGATACGCAGTATTTT. Amino acid sequence: CATSSSGQSTDTQYF.

The rearrangement uses TRBV7-3 and TRBJ2-3; TRBD2 is a possible D gene (6 bases). Germline V gene data show CDR1 as SGHTA and CDR2 as FQGTGA. The V end lost 5 bases, the J end lost 4 bases, and 16 bases lay between the germline ends. This CDR3 is 15 amino acids long. The CDR3 is CASSPWGESADTQYF. DNA of the CDR3: TGTGCCAGCAGCCCCTGGGGGGAATCGGCAGATACGCAGTATTTT.

This chain connects TRBV2 to TRBJ1-5; a possible D gene is TRBD1 (6 bases). The CDR3 totals 16 residues. Germline V gives CDR1 SNHLY, CDR2 FYNNEI. V gave up 7 bases and J gave up 0 bases, with 16 bases separating them. Here the CDR3 DNA reads TGTGCCAGCACCGTGGACAGAACATATAGCAATCAGCCCCAGCATTTT. This sequence encodes CASTVDRTYSNQPQHF.

The table lists this clone with a count of one. V usage is TRBV11-1 and J usage is TRBJ1-2; TRBD1 agrees at 7 bases. Per the germline V gene, CDR1 is SGHAT and CDR2 is FQDESV (reference sequence). This CDR3 comprises 15 residues. J lost 2 bases, V lost 2 bases, and 5 bases had no gene match. As DNA, the CDR3 is TGTGCCAGCAGCTTATTGGGGACAGAGAACTATGGCTACACCTTC. Translation: CASSLLGTENYGYTF.

This sequence joins TRBV6-1 and TRBJ2-7; D unresolved. V dropped 9 bases and J dropped 1 base, with 13 bases sitting between them. Germline V gene sequence: CDR1 MNHNS, CDR2 SASEGT. This CDR3 contains 13 residues. The DNA of the CDR3 is TGTGCCAGGGTCGCGGAAACATCCTACGAGCAGTACTTC. Protein sequence: CARVAETSYEQYF.

This clone was seen a few times. The V and J genes are TRBV5-1 and TRBJ2-3, with 9 bases identical to TRBD2. From germline, CDR1 is SGHRS and CDR2 YFSETQ. With 4 bases clipped from V and 2 bases from J, the junction kept 11 bases outside the gene matches. The CDR3 totals 17 residues. The CDR3 DNA reads TGCGCCAGCAGCAGGGGTAGCGGGAGTGTAAACACAGATACGCAGTATTTT. It encodes CASSRGSGSVNTDTQYF.

The rearrangement links TRBV5-1 to TRBJ2-7, with D perhaps matching TRBD1 (5 bases). V dropped 4 bases and J dropped 5 bases, with 16 bases sitting between them. This CDR3 has 14 amino acids. The germline V gene encodes CDR1 SGHRS and CDR2 YFSETQ. The CDR3 loop reads CASSPAGHRNEQYF. The CDR3 nucleotides read TGCGCCAGCAGCCCCGCAGGGCACCGTAACGAGCAGTACTTC. The variable domain in full, completed from reference TRBV5-1 and TRBJ2-7, reads KAGVTQTPRYLIKTRGQQVTLSCSPISGHRSVSWYQQTPGQGLQFLFEYFSETQRNKGNFPGRFSGRQFSNSRSEMNVSTLELGDSALYLCASSPAGHRNEQYFGPGTRLTVT.

The rearrangement joins TRBV28 to TRBJ2-1, with D tentatively TRBD2 (10 bases). Looked up from germline, CDR1 is MDHEN and CDR2 is SYDVKM. V was cut by 5 bases and J by 4 bases, with 39 bases left in between. This CDR3 contains 23 residues. The CDR3 bases are TGTGCCAGCAGTCCCCGGCGGTGGATAGACAGGGGGAGCGGGAGGGAGTTGTACAATGAGCAGTTCTTC. It specifies CASSPRRWIDRGSGRELYNEQFF.

The V call is TRBV10-3, the J call TRBJ2-5, with D possibly TRBD2 on 7 matching bases. CDR3 length equals 18 residues. V lost 0 bases and J lost 5, with 22 bases in between. Per the germline V gene, CDR1 is ENHRY and CDR2 is SYGVKD. CDR3 bases: TGTGCCATCAGTGAGTCGGCGGGAGCAAGGGGGGGCCGGGAGACCCAGTACTTC. This translates into CAISESAGARGGRETQYF.

The V gene is TRBV5-1, the J gene TRBJ1-3; D ambiguous. Trimming shortened V by 2 bases and J by 0 bases, and 15 bases separated the two germline ends. The CDR3 covers 17 residues. Per the germline V gene, CDR1 is SGHRS and CDR2 is YFSETQ. The CDR3 coding sequence is TGCGCCAGCAGCTTAGAAAACCATTGGCTCTCTGGAAACACCATATATTTT. Protein sequence: CASSLENHWLSGNTIYF.

The chain is built from TRBV5-4 and TRBJ1-1, with D tentatively TRBD1 (6 bases). CDR1 and CDR2 (germline): SGHNT, YYREEE (reference sequence). CDR3 length equals 13 residues. The germline V and J ends were trimmed by 4 bases and 7 bases, with 14 bases remaining between them. CDR3 sequence reads: CASSSGQRYEAFF. CDR3 coding DNA: TGTGCCAGCAGCAGCGGACAGCGCTATGAAGCTTTCTTT.

The J gene is TRBJ2-1, the V gene TRBV5-1; 9 bases map to TRBD2. CDR3 length equals 14 residues. J was trimmed by 8 bases and V by 6 bases; bases with no gene match: 9. Per germline, CDR1 SGHRS and CDR2 YFSETQ. CDR3 region: CASTSASGTYEQFF. Here the CDR3 DNA reads TGCGCCAGCACCTCGGCTAGCGGGACGTATGAGCAGTTCTTC.